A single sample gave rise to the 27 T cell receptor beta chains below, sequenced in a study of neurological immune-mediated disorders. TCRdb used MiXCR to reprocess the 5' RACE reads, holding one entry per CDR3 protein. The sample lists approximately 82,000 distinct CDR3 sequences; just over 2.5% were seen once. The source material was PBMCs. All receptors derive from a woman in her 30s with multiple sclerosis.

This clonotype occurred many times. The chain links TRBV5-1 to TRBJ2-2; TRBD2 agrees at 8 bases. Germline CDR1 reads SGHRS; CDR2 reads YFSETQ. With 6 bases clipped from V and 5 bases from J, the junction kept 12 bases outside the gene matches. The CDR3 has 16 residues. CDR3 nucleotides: TGCGCCAGCACTCCCCGGACCAGCGGGAGTACCGGGGAGCTGTTTTTT. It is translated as CASTPRTSGSTGELFF.

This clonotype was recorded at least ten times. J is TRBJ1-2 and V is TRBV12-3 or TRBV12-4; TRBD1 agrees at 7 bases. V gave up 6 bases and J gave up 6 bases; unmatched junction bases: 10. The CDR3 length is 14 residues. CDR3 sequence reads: CASSLNDRVHGYTF. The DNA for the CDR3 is TGTGCCAGCAGCTTAAACGACAGGGTACATGGCTACACCTTC.

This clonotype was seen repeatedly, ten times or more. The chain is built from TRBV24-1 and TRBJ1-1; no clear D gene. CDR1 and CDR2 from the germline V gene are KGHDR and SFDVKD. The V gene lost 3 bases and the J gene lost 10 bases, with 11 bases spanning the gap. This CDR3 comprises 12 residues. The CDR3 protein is CATSDPPPRAFF. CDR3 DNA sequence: TGTGCCACCAGTGATCCGCCCCCCCGAGCTTTCTTT.

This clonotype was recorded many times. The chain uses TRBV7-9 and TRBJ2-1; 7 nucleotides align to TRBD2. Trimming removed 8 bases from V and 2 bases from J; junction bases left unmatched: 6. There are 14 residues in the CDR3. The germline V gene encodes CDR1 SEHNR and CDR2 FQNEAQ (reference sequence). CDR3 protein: CASLGGVTYNEQFF. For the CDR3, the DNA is TGTGCCAGCCTGGGGGGGGTCACCTACAATGAGCAGTTCTTC. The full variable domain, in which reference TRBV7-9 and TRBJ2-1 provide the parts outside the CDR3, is DTGVSQNPRHKITKRGQNVTFRCDPISEHNRLYWYRQTLGQGPEFLTYFQNEAQLEKSRLLSDRFSAERPKGSFSTLEIQRTEQGDSAMYLCASLGGVTYNEQFFGPGTRLTVL.

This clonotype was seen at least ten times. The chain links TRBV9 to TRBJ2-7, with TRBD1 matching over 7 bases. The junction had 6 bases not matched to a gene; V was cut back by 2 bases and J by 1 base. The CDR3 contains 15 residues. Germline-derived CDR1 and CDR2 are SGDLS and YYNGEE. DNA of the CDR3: TGTGCCAGCAGCGTCGGACAGGCCGAATCCTACGAGCAGTACTTC. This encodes CASSVGQAESYEQYF.

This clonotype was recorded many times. The CDR3 protein is CASSQDMAANQPQHF. The CDR3 coding sequence is TGTGCCAGCAGCCAAGATATGGCAGCCAATCAGCCCCAGCATTTT. This chain uses TRBV4-2 with TRBJ1-5; D unresolved. This CDR3 is 15 amino acids long. V gave up 0 bases and J gave up 3 bases, with 9 bases separating them. Looked up from germline, CDR1 is LGHNA and CDR2 is YNFKEQ.

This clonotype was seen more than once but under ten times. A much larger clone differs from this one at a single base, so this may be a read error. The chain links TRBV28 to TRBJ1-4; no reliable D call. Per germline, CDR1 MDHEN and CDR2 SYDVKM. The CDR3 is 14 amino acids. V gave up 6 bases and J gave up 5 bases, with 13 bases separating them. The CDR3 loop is CASSPGNANEKLFF. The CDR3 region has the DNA TGTGCCAGCAGCCCGGGAAACGCAAATGAAAAACTGTTTTTT.

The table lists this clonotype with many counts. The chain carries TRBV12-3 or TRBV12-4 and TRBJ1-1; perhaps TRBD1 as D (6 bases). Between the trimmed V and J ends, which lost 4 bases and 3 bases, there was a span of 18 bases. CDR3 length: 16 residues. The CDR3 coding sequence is TGTGCCAGCAGTTACAGGGCGCTAAGAGAGGACACTGAAGCTTTCTTT. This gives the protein CASSYRALREDTEAFF.

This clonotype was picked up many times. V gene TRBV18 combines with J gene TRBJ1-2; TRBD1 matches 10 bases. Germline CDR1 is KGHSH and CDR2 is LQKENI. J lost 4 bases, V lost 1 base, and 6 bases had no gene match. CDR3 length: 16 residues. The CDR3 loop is CASSPRQGAFGYGYTF. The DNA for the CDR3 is TGTGCCAGCTCACCACGACAGGGGGCATTCGGCTATGGCTACACCTTC.

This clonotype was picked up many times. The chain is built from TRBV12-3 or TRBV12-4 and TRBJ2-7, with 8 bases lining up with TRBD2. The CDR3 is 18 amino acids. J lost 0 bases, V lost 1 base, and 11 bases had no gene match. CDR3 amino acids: CASSLGYVHREGSYEQYF. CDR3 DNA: TGTGCCAGCAGTTTAGGGTATGTCCACCGGGAGGGCTCCTACGAGCAGTACTTC.

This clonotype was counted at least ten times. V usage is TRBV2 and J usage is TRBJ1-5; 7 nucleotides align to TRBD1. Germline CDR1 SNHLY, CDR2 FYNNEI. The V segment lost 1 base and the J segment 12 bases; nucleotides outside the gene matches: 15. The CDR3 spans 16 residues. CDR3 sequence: CASSEEGALKGLSQHF. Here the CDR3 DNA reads TGTGCCAGCAGTGAAGAGGGGGCTTTGAAAGGTCTCAGCCAGCATTTT.

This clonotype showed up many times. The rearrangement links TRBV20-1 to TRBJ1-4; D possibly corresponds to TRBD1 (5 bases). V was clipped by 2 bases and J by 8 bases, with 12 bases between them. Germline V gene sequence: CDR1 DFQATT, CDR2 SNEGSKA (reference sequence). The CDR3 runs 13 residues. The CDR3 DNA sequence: TGCAGTGCTAGATTAGGGGTTGTGGAAAAACTGTTTTTT. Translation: CSARLGVVEKLFF.

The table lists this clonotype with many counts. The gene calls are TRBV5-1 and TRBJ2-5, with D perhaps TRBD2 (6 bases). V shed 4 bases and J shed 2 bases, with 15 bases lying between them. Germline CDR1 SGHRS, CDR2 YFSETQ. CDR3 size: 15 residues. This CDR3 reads CASSLLAGLQETQYF. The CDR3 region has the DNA TGCGCCAGCAGCCTACTGGCGGGGCTTCAAGAGACCCAGTACTTC.

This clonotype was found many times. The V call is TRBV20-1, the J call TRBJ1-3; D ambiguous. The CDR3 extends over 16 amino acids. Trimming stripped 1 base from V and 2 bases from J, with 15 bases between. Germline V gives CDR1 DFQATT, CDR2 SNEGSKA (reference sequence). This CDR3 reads CSARASSSAAGNTIYF. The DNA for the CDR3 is TGCAGTGCTAGAGCTTCTTCGTCGGCAGCTGGAAACACCATATATTTT.

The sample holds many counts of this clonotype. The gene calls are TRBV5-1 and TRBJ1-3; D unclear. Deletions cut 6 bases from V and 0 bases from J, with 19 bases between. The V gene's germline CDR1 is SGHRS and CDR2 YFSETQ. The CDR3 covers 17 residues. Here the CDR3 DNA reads TGCGCCAGCATCCCGAGCCGAGTAGCCTCCTCTGGAAACACCATATATTTT. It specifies CASIPSRVASSGNTIYF.

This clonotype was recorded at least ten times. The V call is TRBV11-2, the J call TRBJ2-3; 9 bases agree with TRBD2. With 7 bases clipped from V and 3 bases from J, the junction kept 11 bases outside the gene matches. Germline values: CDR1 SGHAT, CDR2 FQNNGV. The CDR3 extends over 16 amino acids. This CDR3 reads CASTLELAGLTDTQYF. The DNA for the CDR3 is TGTGCCAGCACGCTAGAACTAGCGGGCCTGACAGATACGCAGTATTTT.

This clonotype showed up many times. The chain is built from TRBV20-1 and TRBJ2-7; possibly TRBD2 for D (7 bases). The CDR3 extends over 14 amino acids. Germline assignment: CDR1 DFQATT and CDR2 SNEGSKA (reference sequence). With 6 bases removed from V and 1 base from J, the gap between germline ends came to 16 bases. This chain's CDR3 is CSAVEGGGSYEQYF. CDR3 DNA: TGCAGTGCGGTGGAGGGGGGGGGTTCCTACGAGCAGTACTTC.

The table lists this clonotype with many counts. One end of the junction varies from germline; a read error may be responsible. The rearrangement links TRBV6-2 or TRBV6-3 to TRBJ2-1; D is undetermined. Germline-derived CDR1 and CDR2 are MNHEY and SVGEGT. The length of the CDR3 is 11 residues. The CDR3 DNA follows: TGTGCCAGCAGTAACTCAGAGGAGCAGTTCTTC. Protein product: CASSNSEEQFF.

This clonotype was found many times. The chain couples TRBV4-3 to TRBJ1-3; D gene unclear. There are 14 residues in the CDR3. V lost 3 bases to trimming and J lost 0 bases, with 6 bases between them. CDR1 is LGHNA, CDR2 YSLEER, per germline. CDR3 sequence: CASSHGGSGNTIYF. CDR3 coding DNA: TGCGCCAGCAGCCATGGCGGCTCTGGAAACACCATATATTTT.

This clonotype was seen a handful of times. Here the CDR3 DNA reads TGCAGCGTTGAGGGGGAGTCCTACGAGCAGTACTTC. Translation: CSVEGESYEQYF. The rearrangement uses TRBV29-1 and TRBJ2-7, with D possibly being TRBD1 or TRBD2 (5 bases each). Germline V gives CDR1 SQVTM, CDR2 ANQGSEA. This CDR3 region has 12 residues. The V and J ends lost 3 bases and 1 base respectively, with 7 bases between them.

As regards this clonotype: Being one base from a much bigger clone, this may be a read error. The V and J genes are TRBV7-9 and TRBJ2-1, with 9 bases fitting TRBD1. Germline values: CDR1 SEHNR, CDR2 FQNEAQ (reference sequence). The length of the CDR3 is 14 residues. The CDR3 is CANSSLPGQGPWIF. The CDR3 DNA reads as TGTGCCAACAGCTCCCTTCCGGGACAGGGCCCTTGGATCTTC.

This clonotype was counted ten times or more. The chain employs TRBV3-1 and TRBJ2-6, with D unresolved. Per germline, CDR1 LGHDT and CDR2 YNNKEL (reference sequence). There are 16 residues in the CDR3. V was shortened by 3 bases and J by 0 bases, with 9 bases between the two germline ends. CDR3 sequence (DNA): TGTGCCAGCAGCCAGGGCCCCCTCTCTGGGGCCAACGTCCTGACTTTC. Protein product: CASSQGPLSGANVLTF.

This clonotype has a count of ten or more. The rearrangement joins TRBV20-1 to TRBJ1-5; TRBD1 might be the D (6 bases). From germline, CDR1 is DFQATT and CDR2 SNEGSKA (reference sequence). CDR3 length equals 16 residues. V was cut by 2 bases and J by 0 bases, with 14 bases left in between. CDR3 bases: TGCAGTGCTAGAAATAACAGGGACCGTAGCAATCAGCCCCAGCATTTT. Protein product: CSARNNRDRSNQPQHF.

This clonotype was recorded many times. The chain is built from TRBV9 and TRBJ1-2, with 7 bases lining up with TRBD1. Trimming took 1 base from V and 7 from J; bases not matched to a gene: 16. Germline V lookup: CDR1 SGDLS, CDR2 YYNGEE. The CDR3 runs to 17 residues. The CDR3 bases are TGTGCCAGCAGCGTACCCCGAACTGGGAGAGGGGGCTTTGGCTACACCTTC. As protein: CASSVPRTGRGGFGYTF.

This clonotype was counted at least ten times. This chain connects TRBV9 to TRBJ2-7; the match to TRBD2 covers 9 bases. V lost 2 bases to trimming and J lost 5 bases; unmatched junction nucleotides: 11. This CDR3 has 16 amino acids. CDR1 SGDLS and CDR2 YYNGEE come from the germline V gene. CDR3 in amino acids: CASSVGGLAGINEQYF. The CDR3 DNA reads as TGTGCCAGCAGCGTGGGGGGTCTAGCGGGAATCAACGAGCAGTACTTC.

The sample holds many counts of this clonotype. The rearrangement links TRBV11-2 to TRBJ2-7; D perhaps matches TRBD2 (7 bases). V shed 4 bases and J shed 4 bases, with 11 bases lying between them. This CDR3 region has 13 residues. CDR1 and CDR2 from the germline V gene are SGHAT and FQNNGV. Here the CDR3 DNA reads TGTGCCAGCAGCTCAGGGAGGGGGTACGAGCAGTACTTC. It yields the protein CASSSGRGYEQYF.

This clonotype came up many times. The CDR3 DNA reads as TGTGCCAGCAGTTTATTTCCGGGAGCGGGGACAGATACGCAGTATTTT. This codes for CASSLFPGAGTDTQYF. V gene TRBV28 combines with J gene TRBJ2-3; 7 positions agree with TRBD2. Germline V gives CDR1 MDHEN, CDR2 SYDVKM. CDR3 length: 16 amino acids. V trimming: 1 base; J trimming: 3 bases; junction bases outside the gene matches: 7. The variable domain in full, with the rest retrieved from reference TRBV28 and TRBJ2-3, is DVKVTQSSRYLVKRTGEKVFLECVQDMDHENMFWYRQDPGLGLRLIYFSYDVKMKEKGDIPEGYSVSREKKERFSLILESASTNQTSMYLCASSLFPGAGTDTQYFGPGTRLTVL.